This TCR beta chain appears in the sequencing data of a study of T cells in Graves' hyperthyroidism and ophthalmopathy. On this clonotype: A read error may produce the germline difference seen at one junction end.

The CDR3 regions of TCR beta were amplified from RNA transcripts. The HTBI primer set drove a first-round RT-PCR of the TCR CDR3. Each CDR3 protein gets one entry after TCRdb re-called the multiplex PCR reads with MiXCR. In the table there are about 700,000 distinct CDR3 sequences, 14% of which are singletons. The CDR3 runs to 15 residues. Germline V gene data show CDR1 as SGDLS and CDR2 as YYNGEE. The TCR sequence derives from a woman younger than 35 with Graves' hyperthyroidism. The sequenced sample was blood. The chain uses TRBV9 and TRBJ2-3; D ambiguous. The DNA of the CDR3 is TGTGCCAGCAGCGTAGTGGGCGGACGGGCAGATGCGCAGTATTTT. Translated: CASSVVGGRADAQYF.